Listed below are T cell receptor beta chains from one sample, sequenced in a study of blood T cell repertoires in COVID-19. Only in-frame clones appear in the TCRdb table, and some are missing; sequencing was by immunoSEQ multiplex PCR. The data show about 240,000 clones, 80% to 85% seen once. The material sequenced was peripheral blood. These receptors were collected from a woman aged 60 to 75 with active or convalescent COVID-19. The CDR3 runs from the conserved cysteine through the conserved F or W. A D gene is named only where the DNA matches it firmly. Clone size is stated in some rows and not others, as once, few, many or a class when expanded.

clone size: NA; J gene: TRBJ2-1; D gene: NA; V gene: TRBV2; CDR3 protein: CASQPGGPHYNEQFF; CDR3 DNA: TGTGCCAGCCAGCCCGGGGGGCCGCACTACAATGAGCAGTTCTTC
clone size: NA; J gene: TRBJ1-2; D gene: NA; V gene: TRBV25-1; CDR3 protein: CASSEYANYGYTF; CDR3 DNA: TGTGCCAGCAGTGAATACGCTAACTATGGCTACACCTTC
clone size: NA; J gene: TRBJ1-2; D gene: TRBD1; V gene: TRBV6-5; CDR3 protein: CASSFLDRAATF; CDR3 DNA: TGTGCCAGCAGTTTCCTGGACAGGGCGGCCACCTTC
clone size: NA; J gene: TRBJ1-5; D gene: TRBD1; V gene: TRBV10-1; CDR3 protein: CASSESPSDRGNQPQHF; CDR3 DNA: TGCGCCAGCAGTGAGTCTCCGTCCGACAGGGGAAATCAGCCCCAGCATTTT
clone size: NA; J gene: TRBJ1-4; D gene: NA; V gene: TRBV11-3; CDR3 protein: CASSLGGGSAPVQSNEKLFF; CDR3 DNA: TGTGCCAGCAGCCTAGGAGGTGGCAGTGCCCCCGTGCAGTCTAATGAAAAACTGTTTTTT
clone size: NA; J gene: TRBJ1-5; D gene: NA; V gene: TRBV19; CDR3 protein: CASRIRRRGERQPQHF; CDR3 DNA: TGTGCCAGTAGGATTAGGCGGCGCGGGGAGCGACAGCCCCAGCATTTT
clone size: NA; J gene: TRBJ2-1; D gene: TRBD2; V gene: TRBV7-2; CDR3 protein: CASTPGGSYNEQFF; CDR3 DNA: TGTGCCAGCACCCCCGGGGGGTCCTACAATGAGCAGTTCTTC
clone size: NA; J gene: TRBJ1-1; D gene: NA; V gene: TRBV21-1; CDR3 protein: CASSKVAGLCEAFF; CDR3 DNA: TGTGCCAGCAGCAAAGTGGCAGGGCTTTGCGAAGCTTTCTTT
clone size: NA; J gene: TRBJ2-2; D gene: NA; V gene: TRBV4-3; CDR3 protein: CASSPSTGNRVGELFF; CDR3 DNA: TGCGCCAGCAGCCCCTCGACGGGGAATCGGGTCGGGGAGCTGTTTTTT
clone size: NA; J gene: TRBJ2-3; D gene: TRBD2; V gene: TRBV27; CDR3 protein: CASTFRGLAGVPSDTQYF; CDR3 DNA: TGTGCCAGCACCTTCCGGGGACTAGCGGGGGTCCCGTCAGATACGCAGTATTTT
clone size: NA; J gene: TRBJ1-1; D gene: NA; V gene: TRBV7-6; CDR3 protein: CASSSHLGGSAEAFF; CDR3 DNA: TGTGCCAGCAGCTCCCACCTTGGAGGTAGCGCTGAAGCTTTCTTT
clone size: NA; J gene: TRBJ1-1; D gene: NA; V gene: TRBV7-9; CDR3 protein: CASSLDSGVVPEAFF; CDR3 DNA: TGTGCCAGCAGCTTAGACTCAGGGGTGGTTCCTGAAGCTTTCTTT
clone size: NA; J gene: TRBJ1-2; D gene: NA; V gene: TRBV4-2; CDR3 protein: CASSQDFGVSGYTF; CDR3 DNA: TGTGCCAGCAGCCAAGATTTCGGGGTCTCTGGCTACACCTTC
clone size: once; J gene: TRBJ2-5; D gene: NA; V gene: TRBV29-1; CDR3 protein: CSVAGAQETQYF; CDR3 DNA: TGCAGCGTTGCAGGGGCCCAAGAGACCCAGTACTTC
clone size: NA; J gene: TRBJ1-5; D gene: NA; V gene: TRBV29-1; CDR3 protein: CSVGQGLQQPQHF; CDR3 DNA: TGCAGCGTGGGGCAGGGATTGCAGCAGCCCCAGCATTTT
clone size: NA; J gene: TRBJ1-2; D gene: NA; V gene: TRBV5-4; CDR3 protein: CASSPPKGLNYGYTF; CDR3 DNA: TGTGCCAGCAGCCCCCCGAAGGGGCTTAACTATGGCTACACCTTC
clone size: NA; J gene: TRBJ1-5; D gene: TRBD1; V gene: TRBV6-5; CDR3 protein: CASRRGLTNPQHF; CDR3 DNA: TGTGCCAGCAGGAGGGGGCTGACTAATCCCCAGCATTTT
clone size: NA; J gene: TRBJ1-6; D gene: TRBD1; V gene: TRBV6-4; CDR3 protein: CASSDHRGSPLHF; CDR3 DNA: TGTGCCAGCAGTGACCACAGGGGCTCACCCCTCCACTTT
clone size: NA; J gene: TRBJ2-5; D gene: TRBD1; V gene: TRBV2; CDR3 protein: CASSENRGLETQYF; CDR3 DNA: TGTGCCAGCAGTGAAAACAGGGGGCTAGAGACCCAGTACTTC
clone size: once; J gene: TRBJ1-1; D gene: NA; V gene: TRBV6-1; CDR3 protein: CASSELDSLGTEAFF; CDR3 DNA: TGTGCCAGCAGTGAATTAGACTCCCTGGGCACTGAAGCTTTCTTT
clone size: NA; J gene: TRBJ2-4; D gene: NA; V gene: TRBV6-4; CDR3 protein: CASPLRAKNIQYF; CDR3 DNA: TGTGCCAGCCCTCTTCGTGCCAAAAACATTCAGTACTTC
clone size: NA; J gene: TRBJ2-1; D gene: NA; V gene: TRBV7-3; CDR3 protein: CASSAQGYEQFF; CDR3 DNA: TGTGCCAGCAGCGCCCAGGGGTATGAGCAGTTCTTC
clone size: NA; J gene: TRBJ2-3; D gene: TRBD1; V gene: TRBV9; CDR3 protein: CASTRTGVYTDTQYF; CDR3 DNA: TGTGCCAGCACGAGAACAGGGGTTTACACAGATACGCAGTATTTT
clone size: NA; J gene: TRBJ2-5; D gene: NA; V gene: TRBV4-3; CDR3 protein: CASSQNREETQYF; CDR3 DNA: TGCGCCAGCAGCCAGAACAGGGAAGAGACCCAGTACTTC
clone size: NA; J gene: TRBJ2-5; D gene: TRBD2; V gene: TRBV7-2; CDR3 protein: CASSSGTLSSGTQYF; CDR3 DNA: TGTGCCAGCAGCTCCGGGACCCTCTCTAGCGGGACCCAGTACTTC
clone size: NA; J gene: TRBJ2-1; D gene: TRBD2; V gene: TRBV30; CDR3 protein: CAWSGQGVIGSSGGIYNEQFF; CDR3 DNA: TGTGCCTGGAGTGGTCAGGGTGTGATAGGATCAAGCGGGGGAATTTACAATGAGCAGTTCTTC
clone size: NA; J gene: TRBJ1-4; D gene: NA; V gene: TRBV5-1; CDR3 protein: CASSPRWGGLNEKLFF; CDR3 DNA: TGCGCCAGCAGCCCCCGGTGGGGGGGCCTTAATGAAAAACTGTTTTTT
clone size: NA; J gene: TRBJ1-6; D gene: NA; V gene: TRBV27; CDR3 protein: CASSLQASGINSPLHF; CDR3 DNA: TGTGCCAGCAGTTTGCAGGCCTCGGGGATTAATTCACCCCTCCACTTT
clone size: NA; J gene: TRBJ1-4; D gene: NA; V gene: TRBV7-8; CDR3 protein: CASSPEGLINEKLFF; CDR3 DNA: TGTGCCAGCAGCCCAGAGGGACTGATTAATGAAAAACTGTTTTTT
clone size: once; J gene: TRBJ1-6; D gene: TRBD1; V gene: TRBV30; CDR3 protein: CAWSVGQGLNSPLHF; CDR3 DNA: TGTGCCTGGAGTGTGGGACAGGGCCTAAATTCACCCCTCCACTTT
clone size: few; J gene: TRBJ1-1; D gene: TRBD1; V gene: TRBV30; CDR3 protein: CAWTLTGEAFF; CDR3 DNA: TGTGCCTGGACGTTGACAGGGGAAGCTTTCTTT
clone size: NA; J gene: TRBJ1-1; D gene: NA; V gene: TRBV29-1; CDR3 protein: CSVRLTLEGTEAFF; CDR3 DNA: TGCAGCGTTCGATTGACCCTGGAGGGGACTGAAGCTTTCTTT
clone size: NA; J gene: TRBJ2-7; D gene: NA; V gene: TRBV29-1; CDR3 protein: CSITRGTVSYEQYF; CDR3 DNA: TGCAGCATCACTAGGGGGACGGTCTCCTACGAGCAGTACTTC
clone size: NA; J gene: TRBJ2-3; D gene: TRBD2; V gene: TRBV7-9; CDR3 protein: CASSPRGGVLTDTQYF; CDR3 DNA: TGTGCCAGCAGCCCCCGGGGGGGGGTATTGACAGATACGCAGTATTTT
clone size: NA; J gene: TRBJ1-1; D gene: NA; V gene: TRBV13; CDR3 protein: CASSLGGANTEAFF; CDR3 DNA: TGTGCCAGCAGCCTCGGGGGGGCGAACACTGAAGCTTTCTTT
clone size: NA; J gene: TRBJ1-6; D gene: TRBD1; V gene: TRBV11-2; CDR3 protein: CASSAGDRGLNSPLHF; CDR3 DNA: TGTGCCAGCAGCGCGGGGGACAGGGGGCTTAATTCACCCCTCCACTTT
clone size: NA; J gene: TRBJ1-1; D gene: TRBD1; V gene: TRBV5-4; CDR3 protein: CASSRGPDTEAFF; CDR3 DNA: TGTGCCAGCAGCAGGGGGCCGGACACTGAAGCTTTCTTT
clone size: NA; J gene: TRBJ1-6; D gene: NA; V gene: TRBV27; CDR3 protein: CASSARGRGTNSPLHF; CDR3 DNA: TGTGCCAGCAGTGCCCGTGGCAGGGGCACCAATTCACCCCTCCACTTT
clone size: NA; J gene: TRBJ2-3; D gene: NA; V gene: TRBV7-3; CDR3 protein: CASSLTGGPTDTQYF; CDR3 DNA: TGTGCCAGCAGCCTCACGGGGGGCCCAACAGATACGCAGTATTTT
clone size: NA; J gene: TRBJ2-3; D gene: TRBD2; V gene: TRBV10-3; CDR3 protein: CAIGGTSDSTDTQYF; CDR3 DNA: TGTGCCATCGGGGGGACTAGCGATAGCACAGATACGCAGTATTTT
clone size: NA; J gene: TRBJ1-4; D gene: NA; V gene: TRBV9; CDR3 protein: CASSANREGNEKLFF; CDR3 DNA: TGTGCCAGCAGCGCGAACAGGGAGGGGAATGAAAAACTGTTTTTT
clone size: NA; J gene: TRBJ1-6; D gene: NA; V gene: TRBV5-1; CDR3 protein: CASSLRDISPLHF; CDR3 DNA: TGCGCCAGCAGCCTCAGGGACATCTCACCCCTCCACTTT
clone size: NA; J gene: TRBJ2-3; D gene: TRBD1; V gene: TRBV5-1; CDR3 protein: CASSLGDSPRDTQYF; CDR3 DNA: TGCGCCAGCAGCTTGGGGGACAGTCCGAGGGATACGCAGTATTTT
clone size: NA; J gene: TRBJ2-6; D gene: NA; V gene: TRBV7-9; CDR3 protein: CASSHGGSSGANVLTF; CDR3 DNA: TGTGCCAGCAGCCACGGAGGGAGCTCTGGGGCCAACGTCCTGACTTTC
clone size: NA; J gene: TRBJ2-4; D gene: NA; V gene: TRBV27; CDR3 protein: CASSPSLGVIAKNIQYF; CDR3 DNA: TGTGCCAGCAGCCCTTCTTTAGGGGTAATAGCCAAAAACATTCAGTACTTC
clone size: NA; J gene: TRBJ2-2; D gene: NA; V gene: TRBV11-2; CDR3 protein: CASSPLLAPKGLFF; CDR3 DNA: TGTGCCAGCAGCCCCCTCCTAGCGCCCAAGGGGCTGTTTTTT
clone size: NA; J gene: TRBJ2-1; D gene: NA; V gene: TRBV30; CDR3 protein: CAWSPGRGDVDEQFF; CDR3 DNA: TGTGCCTGGAGCCCAGGCAGGGGGGATGTCGATGAGCAGTTCTTC
clone size: NA; J gene: TRBJ2-5; D gene: TRBD2; V gene: TRBV6-1; CDR3 protein: CASSGGLDSLKTQYF; CDR3 DNA: TGTGCCAGCAGTGGGGGACTAGATTCGTTAAAGACCCAGTACTTC
clone size: NA; J gene: TRBJ2-6; D gene: NA; V gene: TRBV10-1; CDR3 protein: CASSESIRGPGANVLTF; CDR3 DNA: TGCGCCAGCAGTGAGTCCATCAGGGGTCCTGGGGCCAACGTCCTGACTTTC
clone size: NA; J gene: TRBJ2-2; D gene: TRBD1; V gene: TRBV6-5; CDR3 protein: CASSPDRGQTGELFF; CDR3 DNA: TGTGCCAGCAGCCCCGACAGGGGGCAGACCGGGGAGCTGTTTTTT
clone size: NA; J gene: TRBJ2-1; D gene: NA; V gene: TRBV4-2; CDR3 protein: CASSQAGTTFNEQFF; CDR3 DNA: TGTGCCAGCAGCCAAGCGGGGACAACTTTCAATGAGCAGTTCTTC
clone size: NA; J gene: TRBJ2-2; D gene: TRBD1; V gene: TRBV19; CDR3 protein: CASSRRGGSGELFF; CDR3 DNA: TGTGCCAGTAGTCGGCGAGGGGGCAGCGGGGAGCTGTTTTTT
clone size: NA; J gene: TRBJ1-5; D gene: TRBD1; V gene: TRBV2; CDR3 protein: CASSEGTGVPSNQPQHF; CDR3 DNA: TGTGCCAGCAGTGAAGGGACAGGGGTTCCTAGCAATCAGCCCCAGCATTTT
clone size: once; J gene: TRBJ2-3; D gene: NA; V gene: TRBV9; CDR3 protein: CASSLNNGLLNTDTQYF; CDR3 DNA: TGTGCCAGCAGCCTCAATAATGGTCTACTTAACACAGATACGCAGTATTTT